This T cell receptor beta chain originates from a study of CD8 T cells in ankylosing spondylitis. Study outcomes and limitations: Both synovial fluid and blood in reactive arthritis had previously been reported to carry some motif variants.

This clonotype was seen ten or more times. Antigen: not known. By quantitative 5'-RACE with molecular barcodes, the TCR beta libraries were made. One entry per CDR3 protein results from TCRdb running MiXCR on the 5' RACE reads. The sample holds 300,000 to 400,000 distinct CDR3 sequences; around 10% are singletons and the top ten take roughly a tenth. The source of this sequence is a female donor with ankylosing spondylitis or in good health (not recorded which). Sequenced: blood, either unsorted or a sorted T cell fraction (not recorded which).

The CDR3 DNA reads TGTGCCAGCAGTCCCCGCAGGGGGTTTTCACCCCTCCACTTT. It specifies CASSPRRGFSPLHF. The gene calls are TRBV6-1 and TRBJ1-6; 7 positions agree with TRBD1. The V and J ends lost 5 bases and 9 bases, in that order; junction bases with no gene match: 7. The CDR3 loop spans 14 amino acids. In germline, CDR1 is MNHNS, CDR2 SASEGT.